This entry lists 10 T cell receptor beta chains sequenced from one sample in a study of fetal regulatory T cell absence and autoimmunity. TCRdb's copy holds only in-frame clones and misses some; the assay was immunoSEQ multiplex PCR. Of about 95,000 clones listed, 72% are singletons. Material for sequencing was pancreas tissue. The source of these receptors is a male donor with IPEX syndrome.

The chain is built from TRBV13 and TRBJ2-7, with D hard to call. Trimming left V 1 base short and J 2 bases short, with 12 bases between. Germline values: CDR1 PRHDT, CDR2 FYEKMQ (reference sequence). CDR3 size: 15 residues. The CDR3 nucleotides read TGTGCCAGCAGCTTAGCAGGCATTTCTCCCTACGAGCAGTACTTC. Translated, it gives CASSLAGISPYEQYF.

This chain links TRBV6-1 with TRBJ2-7; TRBD2 matches 16 bases. The germline V gene has CDR1 MNHNS and CDR2 SASEGT. With V trimmed by 4 bases and J by 0 bases, 3 bases remained unmatched. The CDR3 has 17 amino acids. The CDR3 reads CASSVGLAGGYSYEQYF. The CDR3 coding sequence is TGTGCCAGCAGTGTGGGACTAGCGGGAGGGTACTCCTACGAGCAGTACTTC.

The CDR3 here is CASRWRYNEQFF. The CDR3 DNA reads as TGTGCCAGCCGGTGGCGGTACAATGAGCAGTTCTTC. The genes are TRBV6-1 and TRBJ2-1; D gene ambiguous. The germline CDR1 and CDR2 sequences are MNHNS and SASEGT. V was clipped by 8 bases and J by 4 bases, with 9 bases between them. The CDR3 is 12 residues long.

This chain uses TRBV29-1 with TRBJ2-7, with 8 bases fitting TRBD1. Losses at the gene ends were 3 bases for V and 0 bases for J; bases not matched to a gene: 4. Germline V gene data show CDR1 as SQVTM and CDR2 as ANQGSEA. There are 14 residues in the CDR3. CDR3 bases: TGCAGCGTTGAGCGGACAGGGTACTCCTACGAGCAGTACTTC. It specifies CSVERTGYSYEQYF.

A few counts support this clone. The J gene is TRBJ2-5, the V gene TRBV6-5; TRBD2 agrees at 11 bases. Germline loops: CDR1 MNHEY, CDR2 SVGAGI. The CDR3 is 14 residues long. The V gene end was trimmed by 4 bases and the J gene end by 5 bases; junction bases not matched to a gene: 3. Here the CDR3 DNA reads TGTGCCAGCAGTTTAGCGGGAGGGCCTGAGACCCAGTACTTC. Translating it yields CASSLAGGPETQYF.

The chain combines TRBV4-2 with TRBJ2-3; D might be TRBD1 or TRBD2, each matching 7 bases. Germline lookup yields CDR1 LGHNA and CDR2 YNFKEQ. This CDR3 contains 17 residues. V gave up 2 bases and J gave up 4 bases, with 19 bases separating them. Here the CDR3 reads CASSQSRRQGLSDTQYF. The DNA of the CDR3 is TGTGCCAGCAGCCAAAGTCGTCGACAGGGACTATCAGATACGCAGTATTTT.

This clone was seen only a few times. This chain connects TRBV6-6 to TRBJ2-7, with 7 positions matching TRBD1. The V gene end was trimmed by 2 bases and the J gene end by 6 bases; junction bases not matched to a gene: 4. The CDR3 spans 13 residues. Germline lookup yields CDR1 MNHNY and CDR2 SVGAGI (reference sequence). The CDR3 nucleotides are TGTGCCAGCAGTTACCCCGGGACAGTCGAGCAGTACTTC. Translated, it gives CASSYPGTVEQYF.

This clone was seen a single time. V and J are TRBV11-2 and TRBJ2-2; 7 bases match TRBD1. Germline V gene sequence: CDR1 SGHAT, CDR2 FQNNGV. J lost 1 base, V lost 6 bases, and 11 bases had no gene match. CDR3 size: 17 residues. The CDR3 DNA reads TGTGCCAGCAGTTCTCGGTCCGGGACAGAGAACACCGGGGAGCTGTTTTTT. This codes for CASSSRSGTENTGELFF.

This clone was detected a few times. Other DNA sequences from this sample encode an identical CDR3 as well. DNA for the CDR3: TGTGCCAGCAGTTACTCAGGGTATGGCTACACCTTC. Its translation: CASSYSGYGYTF. The chain employs TRBV6-5 and TRBJ1-2; D uncertain. The germline V gene has CDR1 MNHEY and CDR2 SVGAGI. The CDR3 length is 12 residues. Trimming removed 0 bases from V and 5 bases from J, with 4 bases in between.

In its sample, this clone was seen a few times. The chain uses TRBV11-3 and TRBJ2-1; no firm D call. Germline CDR1 SGHNT, CDR2 YENEEA. V was trimmed by 5 bases and J by 8 bases, leaving 13 bases between them. This CDR3 is 13 amino acids long. The CDR3 loop reads CASSLSLRDEQFF. CDR3 DNA: TGTGCCAGCAGCCTCAGCTTACGGGATGAGCAGTTCTTC.